This T cell receptor (beta chain) derives from a study of blood T cell repertoires in COVID-19. Study summary: Specimens from acute and convalescent COVID-19 originated in the United States, Italy and Spain.

The germline CDR1 and CDR2 sequences are LNHNV and YYDKDF (reference sequence). The V end was cut by 0 bases, the J end by 5 bases, with 18 bases between. There are 17 residues in the CDR3. Some clones are missing from TCRdb's copy, which holds only in-frame ones; the method was immunoSEQ multiplex PCR. The table shows about 200,000 clones, with approximately 80% occurring only once. V gene TRBV15 combines with J gene TRBJ2-3, with a weak D call TRBD1 (7 bases). This receptor was obtained from a middle-aged man with acute or convalescent COVID-19. Sequencing input: peripheral blood. In DNA, the CDR3 is TGTGCCACCAGCAGAGATAGAACGGCAGGGGGGTTAGATACGCAGTATTTT. Amino acid sequence: CATSRDRTAGGLDTQYF. The entire variable domain, with the rest obtained from reference TRBV15 and TRBJ2-3, is as follows: DAMVIQNPRYQVTQFGKPVTLSCSQTLNHNVMYWYQQKSSQAPKLLFHYYDKDFNNEADTPDNFQSRRPNTSFCFLDIRSPGLGDTAMYLCATSRDRTAGGLDTQYFGPGTRLTVL.